This entry lists 23 T cell receptor beta chains sequenced from one sample in a study of T cell repertoires in ileal Crohn's disease. Profiling relied on immunoSEQ multiplex PCR, and the TCRdb table lists in-frame clones only, not all of them. The table records 10,000 to 15,000 clones, approximately 80% of them present only once. Specified time point: neoterminal ileum biopsy at postoperative endoscopy, about 6 months after surgery. Sequenced: ileal tissue. These receptor sequences come from an adult with Crohn's disease.

This sequence joins TRBV19 and TRBJ2-6; 12 nucleotides line up with TRBD1. Germline CDR1 and CDR2: LNHDA and SQIVND (reference sequence). Trimming cost V 4 bases and J 3 bases; bases outside gene matches: 7. The CDR3 covers 18 residues. CDR3 protein: CASSRGQGAYGGANVLTF. In nucleotides, the CDR3 is TGTGCCAGTAGTAGGGGACAGGGGGCGTACGGTGGGGCCAACGTCCTGACTTTC.

This clone was counted once. The V call is TRBV25-1, the J call TRBJ2-7; TRBD2 agrees at 14 bases. Germline V gives CDR1 MGHDK, CDR2 SYGVNS. The CDR3 sequence is 14 residues long. Trimming cost V 6 bases and J 6 bases; bases outside gene matches: 4. In DNA, the CDR3 is TGTGCCAGCAGGACTAGCGGGAGGGCCGGCGAGCAGTACTTC. Translation gives CASRTSGRAGEQYF.

The J gene is TRBJ1-1, the V gene TRBV4-3, with D maybe TRBD1 (5 bases). V lost 4 bases and J lost 1, with 7 bases in between. CDR1 and CDR2 from the germline V gene are LGHNA and YSLEER. The CDR3 totals 13 residues. The chain's CDR3 is CASSLDRNTEAFF. The CDR3 DNA reads as TGCGCCAGCAGCCTCGACAGGAACACTGAAGCTTTCTTT.

The count of this clone is one. The chain joins TRBV5-6 to TRBJ2-1; TRBD1 matches at 9 bases. The germline V gene encodes CDR1 SGHDT and CDR2 YYEEEE. The CDR3 is made up of 16 amino acids. The V and J ends lost 4 bases and 4 bases, in that order; junction bases with no gene match: 9. The CDR3 bases are TGTGCCAGCAGCCCCACGGGACAGGGAAAATACAATGAGCAGTTCTTC. Translation: CASSPTGQGKYNEQFF.

This clone was counted only a few times. V is TRBV10-3 and J is TRBJ1-5; tentatively, D is TRBD1 (6 bases). Germline CDR1 and CDR2: ENHRY and SYGVKD. V was shortened by 6 bases and J by 2 bases, with 11 bases between the two germline ends. The CDR3 has 14 residues. CDR3 region: CAISTEGGNQPQHF. The CDR3, as DNA: TGTGCCATCAGCACCGAGGGGGGCAATCAGCCCCAGCATTTT.

This clone was observed once. The rearrangement links TRBV11-2 to TRBJ1-2; D unclear. V gave up 1 base and J gave up 8 bases, with 11 bases separating them. CDR3 length: 13 residues. Germline CDR1 reads SGHAT; CDR2 reads FQNNGV. CDR3 residues: CASSLGAFQGYTF. CDR3 in DNA: TGTGCCAGCAGCTTAGGGGCCTTCCAAGGCTACACCTTC.

The chain couples TRBV15 to TRBJ2-5, with a possible D match to TRBD2 (6 bases). The CDR3 extends over 16 amino acids. CDR1 is LNHNV and CDR2 is YYDKDF in the germline V gene (reference sequence). V lost 3 bases and J 3 bases, leaving 17 bases between the germline ends. The CDR3 protein is CATSRGLGGQEETQYF. In nucleotides, the CDR3 is TGTGCCACCAGCAGGGGTTTAGGAGGGCAGGAAGAGACCCAGTACTTC. Full variable domain (remainder filled in from reference TRBV15 and TRBJ2-5): DAMVIQNPRYQVTQFGKPVTLSCSQTLNHNVMYWYQQKSSQAPKLLFHYYDKDFNNEADTPDNFQSRRPNTSFCFLDIRSPGLGDTAMYLCATSRGLGGQEETQYFGPGTRLLVL.

This chain connects TRBV5-6 to TRBJ1-1, with TRBD1 matching over 8 bases. The CDR3 spans 13 residues. V trimming: 4 bases; J trimming: 4 bases; junction bases outside the gene matches: 3. Germline values: CDR1 SGHDT, CDR2 YYEEEE. CDR3 sequence reads: CASSRTGFTEAFF. The CDR3 DNA sequence: TGTGCCAGCAGCCGGACAGGGTTCACTGAAGCTTTCTTT.

The rearrangement links TRBV5-1 to TRBJ2-2; 8 bases map to TRBD1. This CDR3 contains 15 residues. V shed 3 bases and J 3 bases; nucleotides not matched to a gene: 4. The germline gives CDR1 SGHRS, CDR2 YFSETQ. The CDR3 is CASSSGQGDTGELFF. As DNA, the CDR3 is TGCGCCAGCAGCTCCGGACAGGGAGACACCGGGGAGCTGTTTTTT.

CDR3 nucleotides: TGTGCCAGCATCGGTTTCTATGGCTACACCTTC. It translates to CASIGFYGYTF. This chain joins TRBV28 and TRBJ1-2; D is ambiguous. Deletions cut 7 bases from V and 4 bases from J, with 7 bases between. The CDR3 runs 11 residues. Per germline, CDR1 MDHEN and CDR2 SYDVKM.

The J gene is TRBJ1-2, the V gene TRBV29-1, with 8 bases aligning to TRBD1. The trim removed 6 bases at V and 3 bases at J, leaving 6 bases unmatched. Germline V gives CDR1 SQVTM, CDR2 ANQGSEA. The length of the CDR3 is 13 residues. Here the CDR3 reads CSVPDREDYGYTF. The CDR3 nucleotides are TGCAGCGTGCCGGACAGGGAAGACTATGGCTACACCTTC.

This sequence joins TRBV27 and TRBJ1-5; the D is unclear. The germline gives CDR1 MNHEY, CDR2 SMNVEV (reference sequence). V dropped 0 bases and J dropped 4 bases, with 10 bases sitting between them. The CDR3 consists of 15 residues. CDR3 coding DNA: TGTGCCAGCAGTTTATCGAGCAGCAGGAATCAGCCCCAGCATTTT. Translating gives CASSLSSSRNQPQHF.

Concerning this clone: Other nucleotide sequences from this sample produce the same CDR3. The genes are TRBV5-1 and TRBJ2-3; perhaps TRBD1 as D (5 bases). V lost 5 bases and J lost 0, with 19 bases in between. This CDR3 region has 17 residues. Germline values: CDR1 SGHRS, CDR2 YFSETQ. CDR3 DNA: TGCGCCAGCAGACGCACGCTCGCAGGGTCTAGCACAGATACGCAGTATTTT. Translation: CASRRTLAGSSTDTQYF.

The V call is TRBV6-1, the J call TRBJ1-3; no reliable D call. Trimming took 8 bases from V and 8 from J, leaving 22 bases between them. The germline V gene has CDR1 MNHNS and CDR2 SASEGT. CDR3 length: 15 residues. DNA of the CDR3: TGTGCCAGCCTTCGCGACTCAACTGTCTGGGACACCATATATTTT. Amino acids: CASLRDSTVWDTIYF.

V usage is TRBV28 and J usage is TRBJ2-7, with 13 bases identical to TRBD2. Losses at the gene ends were 4 bases for V and 7 bases for J; bases not matched to a gene: 13. This CDR3 has 17 residues. The germline V gene has CDR1 MDHEN and CDR2 SYDVKM. This chain's CDR3 is CASSSRTSGSPSGEQYF. The CDR3 DNA follows: TGTGCCAGCAGTTCCCGGACTAGCGGGAGCCCCTCGGGGGAGCAGTACTTC.

The chain has TRBV9 and TRBJ1-1; no clear D. CDR1 is SGDLS and CDR2 is YYNGEE in the germline V gene. CDR3 length equals 15 residues. V dropped 0 bases and J dropped 3 bases, with 12 bases sitting between them. The CDR3 nucleotides are TGTGCCAGCAGCGTAGGCCCCGGGTCGTACACTGAAGCTTTCTTT. Protein product: CASSVGPGSYTEAFF.

CDR3 residues: CATQTSGGLIRSQYF. CDR3 coding DNA: TGTGCCACTCAGACTAGCGGGGGCCTAATAAGGAGCCAGTACTTC. The chain employs TRBV5-4 and TRBJ2-5, with 12 bases fitting TRBD2. CDR1 and CDR2 from the germline V gene are SGHNT and YYREEE (reference sequence). The CDR3 sequence is 15 residues long. With V trimmed by 9 bases and J by 10 bases, 16 bases remained unmatched.

The V call is TRBV6-4, the J call TRBJ2-3, with no clear D. Germline lookup yields CDR1 MRHNA and CDR2 SNTAGT. This CDR3 has 13 amino acids. Trimming left V 4 bases short and J 5 bases short, with 10 bases between. CDR3 sequence reads: CASSAPTVDTQYF. Written as DNA, the CDR3 is TGTGCCAGCAGTGCTCCGACTGTAGATACGCAGTATTTT.

CDR3 DNA: TGTGCCAGCAGCCCCCTGGAGGGTAACTATGGCTACACCTTC. Its protein product is CASSPLEGNYGYTF. The chain recombines TRBV4-2 with TRBJ1-2; unclear D gene. The CDR3 is 14 amino acids. Trimming stripped 4 bases from V and 1 base from J, with 10 bases between. The germline CDR1 and CDR2 sequences are LGHNA and YNFKEQ.

The V call is TRBV18, the J call TRBJ1-2; 8 bases are shared with TRBD1. V was clipped by 6 bases and J by 4 bases; unmatched bases: 7. Germline CDR1 is KGHSH and CDR2 is LQKENI. The CDR3 is 14 amino acids. This chain's CDR3 is CASSDGDRLYGYTF. The CDR3 bases are TGTGCCAGCTCCGACGGGGACAGGCTCTATGGCTACACCTTC.

The table lists this clone with a count of one. This rearrangement joins TRBV28 to TRBJ1-1, with D tentatively TRBD1 (6 bases). CDR1 and CDR2 (germline): MDHEN, SYDVKM. Trimming took off 5 bases at V and 1 base at J, with 14 bases between the two ends. CDR3 length: 15 residues. CDR3 coding DNA: TGTGCCAGCAGTACCCAAACGACAGGGAACACTGAAGCTTTCTTT. It specifies CASSTQTTGNTEAFF.

This clone was recorded a few times. This chain links TRBV29-1 with TRBJ2-2; possible D gene TRBD1, 5 bases. The CDR3 covers 14 residues. V gave up 1 base and J gave up 2 bases, with 8 bases separating them. Germline V gene sequence: CDR1 SQVTM, CDR2 ANQGSEA. CDR3 protein: CSVEVDINTGELFF. CDR3 coding DNA: TGCAGCGTTGAAGTGGACATAAACACCGGGGAGCTGTTTTTT.

The gene calls are TRBV14 and TRBJ1-1, with a weak D call TRBD1 (5 bases). V was clipped by 4 bases and J by 11 bases, with 14 bases between them. From germline, CDR1 is SGHDN and CDR2 FVKESK. CDR3 length: 12 residues. The CDR3 DNA reads TGTGCCAGCAGCCTAACAGGAACGTGGGCTTTCTTT. Translated: CASSLTGTWAFF.